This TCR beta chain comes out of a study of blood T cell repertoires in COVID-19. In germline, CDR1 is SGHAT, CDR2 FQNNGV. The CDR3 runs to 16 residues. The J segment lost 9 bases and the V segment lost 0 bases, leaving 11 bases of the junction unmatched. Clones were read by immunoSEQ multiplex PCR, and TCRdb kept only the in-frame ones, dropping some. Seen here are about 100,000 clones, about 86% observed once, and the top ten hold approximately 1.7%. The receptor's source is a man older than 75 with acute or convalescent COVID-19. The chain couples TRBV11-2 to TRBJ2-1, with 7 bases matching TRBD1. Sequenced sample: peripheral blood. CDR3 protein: CASSLEGQALGSEQFF. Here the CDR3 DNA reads TGTGCCAGCAGCTTAGAAGGACAGGCGTTGGGTAGTGAGCAGTTCTTC.